Here is one T cell receptor (beta chain) with its context. This clonotype was detected many times. There is no known antigen for this receptor. Per-base quality was not reported, and no clone a single base away is much larger than it. Libraries came from 5' RACE. Sequenced using a NextSeq 500. To correct for sequencing error and PCR bias, the TCR library protocol tagged individual cDNA molecules with unique molecular identifiers. TCR alpha and beta chains were both sequenced, and the abundances of alpha and beta sequences in each sample were closely correlated with each other. The original methods were these. Decombinator V4 was used to annotate TCR sequences for V gene, J gene and CDR3. Expanded TCRs were defined as changing significantly between any two time points under a Poisson model with p below 0.0001. TCR abundances were normalised to the total number of TCRs sequenced per sample and expressed as counts per million. TRAV1-2 paired with TRAJ12, TRAJ20 or TRAJ33 defined MAIT TCRs, while TRAV10 paired with TRAJ18 defined iNKT TCRs. VDJdb, accessed on 1 November 2021, was searched for TCRs annotated for CMV, EBV and SARS-CoV-2, and TCRs annotated for more than one antigen were excluded. TCRdb took the public reads, trimmed them with fastp at Q25, ran MiXCR for clone calling and kept in-frame beta chains. Each CDR3 protein gets just one entry, which takes the most common genes and DNA from the rows behind it. The V and J calls here are based on TCRdb, not the publication. The sample records roughly 75,000 distinct CDR3 sequences, more than 10% of which are singletons. Around 3.6% of the sample is taken by the ten largest.

The trim is 6 bases for V and 10 bases for J, with a gap of 16 bases between the germline ends. The germline V gene gives CDR1 as KGHSH and CDR2 as LQKENI. From the cysteine up to the phenylalanine, the CDR3 has a length of 13 residues. The CDR3 DNA has 39 bases and is translated from base 1. The data derive from a study of early T cells in non-severe SARS-CoV-2 infection (dated by TCRdb to the early 2020s). General notes on the study: Because TCR sequencing relied on bulk RNA taken from unsorted whole blood, pairing of alpha and beta chains was not possible.

The research as a whole found: VDJdb matching was skewed toward anti-spike CD8 responses and likely underestimated virus-specific expansions by missing private and CD4 specificities.

Set within a cohort of healthcare workers in London, UK, this nested case-control study involved weekly PCR testing of nasopharyngeal swabs along with blood sampling. Healthcare workers were enrolled in the week of the UK lockdown, from 23 to 31 March 2020, and were followed every week for up to 16 weeks. The sequencing input was whole blood. The V and J genes are TRBV18 and TRBJ2-1, with TRBD2 perhaps the D gene, on 5 matching bases. The clonotype originates from an adult who was a healthcare worker with PCR-confirmed SARS-CoV-2 infection or an uninfected control (not recorded which). The sequence in DNA is TGTGCCAGCTCTGGGAGCGTTACGGGGGAGCAGTTCTTC. This codes for CASSGSVTGEQFF. With all but the CDR3 taken from the reference TRBV18 and TRBJ2-1 genes, the full variable domain is: NAGVMQNPRHLVRRRGQEARLRCSPMKGHSHVYWYRQLPEEGLKFMVYLQKENIIDESGMPKERFSAEFPKEGPSILRIQQVVRGDSAAYFCASSGSVTGEQFFGPGTRLTVL.